The rows below give T cell receptor beta chains drawn from one sample of a study of early T cells in non-severe SARS-CoV-2 infection. MiXCR, applied by TCRdb to the 5' RACE reads, yields one record per CDR3 protein. The sample holds under 80,000 distinct CDR3 sequences; about an eighth are singletons and the top ten take approximately 4.8%. Sequencing was carried out using whole blood. The origin of the receptors is an adult who was a healthcare worker with PCR-confirmed SARS-CoV-2 infection or an uninfected control (not recorded which). CDR3s include the opening cysteine and the closing phenylalanine or tryptophan. A D gene is named only where the DNA matches it firmly. Some rows have no size entry. The others give once, few or many, or a class for an expanded clone.

d_call j_call clone_size v_call cdr3_aa
- TRBJ2-4 - TRBV9 CASSETPRDIQYF
- TRBJ1-4 many TRBV15 CATSRRDGLKEKLFF
- TRBJ1-4 many TRBV5-1 CASSIGTTNEKLFF
- TRBJ2-3 few TRBV3-1 CASSPRLDVTDTQYF
- TRBJ2-1 many TRBV5-1 CASSFLSYNEQFF
TRBD1 TRBJ1-1 many TRBV2 CASKTGTGGAEAFF
- TRBJ2-2 many TRBV7-9 CASSLDRNTGELFF
TRBD1 TRBJ1-2 - TRBV10-3 CAISLLGTANYGYTF
TRBD1 TRBJ2-4 - TRBV28 CASRPTGDIQYF
TRBD2 TRBJ2-1 many TRBV11-3 CASSSRLAGGNNEQFF
- TRBJ2-7 few TRBV11-2 CASSLIPGHEQYF
- TRBJ1-2 - TRBV11-2 CASSLAAANYGYTF
- TRBJ2-4 - TRBV25-1 CASSPPQKNIQYF
TRBD2 TRBJ2-5 - TRBV9 CASSVVSGGALETQYF
TRBD1 TRBJ2-2 many TRBV24-1 CATSPGQGARSTGELFF
- TRBJ1-5 - TRBV6-5 CASSYGANQPQHF
TRBD2 TRBJ2-4 many TRBV6-4 CASSPGTSGWAKNIQYF
- TRBJ1-6 many TRBV18 CASSPGRSYNSPLHF
- TRBJ1-1 many TRBV27 CASSLGRGASAEAFF
TRBD1 TRBJ2-2 many TRBV7-9 CASSPEGQEKGGELFF
TRBD2 TRBJ2-3 - TRBV7-8 CASSSPGSGHPNTQYF
- TRBJ2-7 many TRBV25-1 CASSRGTNYEQYF
- TRBJ2-5 few TRBV28 CASRKETQYF
- TRBJ2-1 many TRBV12-3/TRBV12-4 CASTNLGAYEQFF
TRBD1 TRBJ1-4 many TRBV12-5 CASGLVGTGNEKLFF
- TRBJ1-5 few TRBV19 CASSPTPTGVYSNQPQHF
- TRBJ2-2 many TRBV7-9 CASSLGTGELFF
TRBD1 TRBJ2-5 - TRBV10-1 CASSPGGRQETQYF
TRBD1 TRBJ1-1 - TRBV20-1 CSAQGAGGRNTEAFF
- TRBJ1-1 many TRBV6-5 CASSYVKNTEAFF
TRBD1 TRBJ1-5 - TRBV12-3/TRBV12-4 CASSPAGGDQPQHF
TRBD1 TRBJ2-7 few TRBV7-8 CASSPPGQGYYEQYF